Listed below are T cell receptor beta chains from one sample, sequenced in a study of T cell responses to AZD1222 COVID-19 vaccine. The table came from immunoSEQ multiplex PCR; TCRdb's copy has only in-frame clones and leaves some out. The sample comprises about 110,000 clones, nearly 90% of which are singletons, and less than 6% rests with the top ten. The sequences come from peripheral blood, collected 28 days after the second AZD1222 dose. These receptor sequences come from an adult who received the AZD1222 COVID-19 vaccine. CDR3s include the opening cysteine and the closing phenylalanine or tryptophan. A D gene is named only where the DNA matches it firmly. Size values are once, few and many counts, or a class for expanded clones, and some rows have none.

cdr3_nt: TGTGCCAGCAGTTTCGGGGGGACCTATGGCTACACCTTC
cdr3_aa: CASSFGGTYGYTF
d_call: .
clone_size: .
j_call: TRBJ1-2
v_call: TRBV12-3/TRBV12-4

cdr3_nt: TGTGCCAGCAGCTTAGCGAGAGGGGGCGCATCTGGAAACACCATATATTTT
cdr3_aa: CASSLARGGASGNTIYF
d_call: TRBD1
clone_size: .
j_call: TRBJ1-3
v_call: TRBV7-9

cdr3_nt: TGTGCCAGCAGCTTGATCCAGGGGAGGAATGAAAAACTGTTTTTT
cdr3_aa: CASSLIQGRNEKLFF
d_call: .
clone_size: .
j_call: TRBJ1-4
v_call: TRBV5-6

cdr3_nt: TGCGCCAGCAGCTTGTCACAGTCTTTCAACGAGCAGTACTTC
cdr3_aa: CASSLSQSFNEQYF
d_call: .
clone_size: .
j_call: TRBJ2-7
v_call: TRBV5-1

cdr3_nt: TGTGCCAGCAGCTGGGGGGAAGATCCTCCTACGAAGCAGTACTTC
cdr3_aa: CASSWGEDPPTKQYF
d_call: .
clone_size: .
j_call: TRBJ2-7
v_call: TRBV7-9

cdr3_nt: TGCAGCGTACATAAAACAGGCTCTGGAAACACCATATATTTT
cdr3_aa: CSVHKTGSGNTIYF
d_call: .
clone_size: .
j_call: TRBJ1-3
v_call: TRBV29-1

cdr3_nt: TGTGCCAGCAGTTACGCTGGGGCGCAGGGAGAGACCCAGTACTTC
cdr3_aa: CASSYAGAQGETQYF
d_call: .
clone_size: .
j_call: TRBJ2-5
v_call: TRBV6-5

cdr3_nt: TGTGCCAGCAGCCAGGACAGGCCGATCACAGATACGCAGTATTTT
cdr3_aa: CASSQDRPITDTQYF
d_call: TRBD1
clone_size: .
j_call: TRBJ2-3
v_call: TRBV7-8

cdr3_nt: TGTGCCAGCAGCCCGGGACAGGGGGATGGCTACACCTTC
cdr3_aa: CASSPGQGDGYTF
d_call: TRBD1
clone_size: .
j_call: TRBJ1-2
v_call: TRBV7-2

cdr3_nt: TGTGCCAGCAGCCACCTAGGGAATGAGCAGTTCTTC
cdr3_aa: CASSHLGNEQFF
d_call: .
clone_size: .
j_call: TRBJ2-1
v_call: TRBV3-1/TRBV3-2

cdr3_nt: TGCAGCGTTGAAGTGGGGCAATACGAGCAGTACTTC
cdr3_aa: CSVEVGQYEQYF
d_call: .
clone_size: .
j_call: TRBJ2-7
v_call: TRBV29-1

cdr3_nt: TGTGCCAGCAGCTTACAGGAACATCGGGGAGCTTTCTTT
cdr3_aa: CASSLQEHRGAFF
d_call: .
clone_size: .
j_call: TRBJ1-1
v_call: TRBV7-8

cdr3_nt: TGCGCCAGCAGCCTCGGGACACTGGGAAGTGGCTACACCTTC
cdr3_aa: CASSLGTLGSGYTF
d_call: .
clone_size: .
j_call: TRBJ1-2
v_call: TRBV5-1

cdr3_nt: TGTGCCAGCAGCTCGGACGGGAGCTCCTACGAGCAGTACTTC
cdr3_aa: CASSSDGSSYEQYF
d_call: .
clone_size: .
j_call: TRBJ2-7
v_call: TRBV28

cdr3_nt: TGTGCCAGTAGTATTTTTGCAGGGGATGGCTACACCTTC
cdr3_aa: CASSIFAGDGYTF
d_call: .
clone_size: .
j_call: TRBJ1-2
v_call: TRBV19

cdr3_nt: TGTGCCATCAGTCCAAGAGGGGGGCGCGGGTCCTACGAGCAGTACTTC
cdr3_aa: CAISPRGGRGSYEQYF
d_call: .
clone_size: .
j_call: TRBJ2-7
v_call: TRBV10-3

cdr3_nt: TGTGCCAGCAGCTTAGCTGGGGGGGGCACTGAAGCTTTCTTT
cdr3_aa: CASSLAGGGTEAFF
d_call: .
clone_size: .
j_call: TRBJ1-1
v_call: TRBV7-9

cdr3_nt: TGTGCCAGCTCCGGGACAGGGTATGGCGAGCAGTACTTC
cdr3_aa: CASSGTGYGEQYF
d_call: TRBD1
clone_size: .
j_call: TRBJ2-7
v_call: TRBV6-5

cdr3_nt: TGTGCCAGCAGCTTAGTGGGGGGGACAGTGAACACTGAAGCTTTCTTT
cdr3_aa: CASSLVGGTVNTEAFF
d_call: TRBD1
clone_size: .
j_call: TRBJ1-1
v_call: TRBV11-2

cdr3_nt: TGCGCCAGCAGCCGCGGGACAGGGGGTCTCGAGCAGTACTTC
cdr3_aa: CASSRGTGGLEQYF
d_call: TRBD1
clone_size: .
j_call: TRBJ2-7
v_call: TRBV5-1

cdr3_nt: TGTGCCAGCAGCTCTGGAAGGGTGGATAATTCACCCCTCCACTTT
cdr3_aa: CASSSGRVDNSPLHF
d_call: .
clone_size: once
j_call: TRBJ1-6
v_call: TRBV28

cdr3_nt: TGTGCCAGCGGTCAGGGGAATAATTCACCCCTCCACTTT
cdr3_aa: CASGQGNNSPLHF
d_call: .
clone_size: few
j_call: TRBJ1-6
v_call: TRBV28

cdr3_nt: TGTGCCAGCAGCCAAGATAAGGGGCCCGTAATGAACACTGAAGCTTTCTTT
cdr3_aa: CASSQDKGPVMNTEAFF
d_call: .
clone_size: .
j_call: TRBJ1-1
v_call: TRBV4-2

cdr3_nt: TGCGCCAGCAGCCAAGGGGGGAGCAATCAGCCCCAGCATTTT
cdr3_aa: CASSQGGSNQPQHF
d_call: .
clone_size: .
j_call: TRBJ1-5
v_call: TRBV4-3

cdr3_nt: TGTGCCAGTGTGGGGATACAGGGGTCCTACACCGGGGAGCTGTTTTTT
cdr3_aa: CASVGIQGSYTGELFF
d_call: TRBD1
clone_size: .
j_call: TRBJ2-2
v_call: TRBV19

cdr3_nt: TGTGCCAGCAGACATGGACAGAGGAACACTGAAGCTTTCTTT
cdr3_aa: CASRHGQRNTEAFF
d_call: .
clone_size: .
j_call: TRBJ1-1
v_call: TRBV3-1/TRBV3-2

cdr3_nt: TGTGCCAGCAGCTTAGAACAGATATATAATTCACCCCTCCACTTT
cdr3_aa: CASSLEQIYNSPLHF
d_call: .
clone_size: .
j_call: TRBJ1-6
v_call: TRBV7-8

cdr3_nt: TGTGCCTGGAGTGTCCCGGGACAGGGAACCTACGAGCAGTACTTC
cdr3_aa: CAWSVPGQGTYEQYF
d_call: TRBD1
clone_size: .
j_call: TRBJ2-7
v_call: TRBV30

cdr3_nt: TGTGCCAGCATAGGACAGGCAACTAACTATGGCTACACCTTC
cdr3_aa: CASIGQATNYGYTF
d_call: TRBD1
clone_size: few
j_call: TRBJ1-2
v_call: TRBV7-9

cdr3_nt: TGTGCCAGCGCAGGGACAGGGCACACCGGGGAGCTGTTTTTT
cdr3_aa: CASAGTGHTGELFF
d_call: TRBD1
clone_size: .
j_call: TRBJ2-2
v_call: TRBV2

cdr3_nt: TGTGCCAGCAGCCTCGTAGCGGGGGGGCTCAATGAGCAGTTCTTC
cdr3_aa: CASSLVAGGLNEQFF
d_call: TRBD2
clone_size: .
j_call: TRBJ2-1
v_call: TRBV11-2

cdr3_nt: TGTGCCAGCAGTTTAAGGACAGGGGGCGATTCACCCCTCCACTTT
cdr3_aa: CASSLRTGGDSPLHF
d_call: TRBD1
clone_size: once
j_call: TRBJ1-6
v_call: TRBV27

cdr3_nt: TGTGCCAGCAGTTATGCAGGGGTCGAAAACACCATATATTTT
cdr3_aa: CASSYAGVENTIYF
d_call: .
clone_size: .
j_call: TRBJ1-3
v_call: TRBV6-6

cdr3_nt: TGTGCCAGCAGCTTAGGCAGACTGAGCTCCTACAATGAGCAGTTCTTC
cdr3_aa: CASSLGRLSSYNEQFF
d_call: .
clone_size: .
j_call: TRBJ2-1
v_call: TRBV11-1

cdr3_nt: TGTGCCAGCAGCCAAGATCAGGACGGAGAAAAACTGTTTTTT
cdr3_aa: CASSQDQDGEKLFF
d_call: .
clone_size: few
j_call: TRBJ1-4
v_call: TRBV4-2

cdr3_nt: TGTGCCAGCACCTTGGGAGATACGCAGTATTTT
cdr3_aa: CASTLGDTQYF
d_call: .
clone_size: once
j_call: TRBJ2-3
v_call: TRBV3-1/TRBV3-2

cdr3_nt: TGCGCCAGCAGCTTGGACGGTGGAAGTGAAGCTTTCTTT
cdr3_aa: CASSLDGGSEAFF
d_call: .
clone_size: .
j_call: TRBJ1-1
v_call: TRBV5-1

cdr3_nt: TGCGCCAGCAGCCAAGATGGGACACCGTATGGGGTTTCGGGCGAGCAGTTCTTC
cdr3_aa: CASSQDGTPYGVSGEQFF
d_call: .
clone_size: .
j_call: TRBJ2-1
v_call: TRBV4-3

cdr3_nt: TGTGCCACCAGTGAACCCTGGACCGCCGGCCCGCAGTATTTT
cdr3_aa: CATSEPWTAGPQYF
d_call: .
clone_size: .
j_call: TRBJ2-3
v_call: TRBV24-1

cdr3_nt: TGTGCCAGCTCATCAACCACGGGAGGGAACACTGAAGCTTTCTTT
cdr3_aa: CASSSTTGGNTEAFF
d_call: .
clone_size: .
j_call: TRBJ1-1
v_call: TRBV18

cdr3_nt: TGCGCCAGCAGCTTGGGCGCGGGGCGCCCCCCCGGGGAGCTGTTTTTT
cdr3_aa: CASSLGAGRPPGELFF
d_call: .
clone_size: .
j_call: TRBJ2-2
v_call: TRBV5-1

cdr3_nt: TGTGCCAGAAGCTGGACGAGGGGCCGGAACACTGAAGCTTTCTTT
cdr3_aa: CARSWTRGRNTEAFF
d_call: .
clone_size: .
j_call: TRBJ1-1
v_call: TRBV5-3

cdr3_nt: TGTGCCAGCAGCGTAGAGAGGGGAACAGGAAACACCATATATTTT
cdr3_aa: CASSVERGTGNTIYF
d_call: .
clone_size: .
j_call: TRBJ1-3
v_call: TRBV9

cdr3_nt: TGTGCCGCCCGGACAGGGGGGTACACTGAAGCTTTCTTT
cdr3_aa: CAARTGGYTEAFF
d_call: TRBD1
clone_size: .
j_call: TRBJ1-1
v_call: TRBV19

cdr3_nt: TGCGCCAGCAGCCCCAGGGACAGCTCTGGAAACACCATATATTTT
cdr3_aa: CASSPRDSSGNTIYF
d_call: TRBD1
clone_size: .
j_call: TRBJ1-3
v_call: TRBV5-1

cdr3_nt: TGTGCCAGAAGCTTGTCTGTGGTAGGGAGGGCTCAGCCCCAGCATTTT
cdr3_aa: CARSLSVVGRAQPQHF
d_call: .
clone_size: few
j_call: TRBJ1-5
v_call: TRBV5-3

cdr3_nt: TGCGCCAGCAGCCAATCGGGGCTCTCTGGAAACACCATATATTTT
cdr3_aa: CASSQSGLSGNTIYF
d_call: .
clone_size: .
j_call: TRBJ1-3
v_call: TRBV4-1

cdr3_nt: TGTGCCAGCAGTTTTGGAGGGGCAAGCGAGCAGTACTTC
cdr3_aa: CASSFGGASEQYF
d_call: .
clone_size: once
j_call: TRBJ2-7
v_call: TRBV28

cdr3_nt: TGTGCCAGCAGCCGCTATGGCTACACCTTC
cdr3_aa: CASSRYGYTF
d_call: .
clone_size: .
j_call: TRBJ1-2
v_call: TRBV12-3/TRBV12-4

cdr3_nt: TGCGCCAGCAGTGGGGACGACCAAGGCGACTATGGCTACACCTTC
cdr3_aa: CASSGDDQGDYGYTF
d_call: .
clone_size: .
j_call: TRBJ1-2
v_call: TRBV10-1

cdr3_nt: TGTGCCTCGTCGACTGGCTTCACCGGGGAGCTGTTTTTT
cdr3_aa: CASSTGFTGELFF
d_call: .
clone_size: .
j_call: TRBJ2-2
v_call: TRBV12-3/TRBV12-4

cdr3_nt: TGTGCCAGCAGTTACTCCCGGGGGCTCTACGAGCAGTACTTC
cdr3_aa: CASSYSRGLYEQYF
d_call: .
clone_size: .
j_call: TRBJ2-7
v_call: TRBV6-5

cdr3_nt: TGTGCCATCAGTGGGACCGGGGCCAACGTCCTGACTTTC
cdr3_aa: CAISGTGANVLTF
d_call: .
clone_size: .
j_call: TRBJ2-6
v_call: TRBV10-3

cdr3_nt: TGTGCCAGCAGCTTGGCCTCGTGGGAAGATAGCAATCAGCCCCAGCATTTT
cdr3_aa: CASSLASWEDSNQPQHF
d_call: .
clone_size: .
j_call: TRBJ1-5
v_call: TRBV5-6